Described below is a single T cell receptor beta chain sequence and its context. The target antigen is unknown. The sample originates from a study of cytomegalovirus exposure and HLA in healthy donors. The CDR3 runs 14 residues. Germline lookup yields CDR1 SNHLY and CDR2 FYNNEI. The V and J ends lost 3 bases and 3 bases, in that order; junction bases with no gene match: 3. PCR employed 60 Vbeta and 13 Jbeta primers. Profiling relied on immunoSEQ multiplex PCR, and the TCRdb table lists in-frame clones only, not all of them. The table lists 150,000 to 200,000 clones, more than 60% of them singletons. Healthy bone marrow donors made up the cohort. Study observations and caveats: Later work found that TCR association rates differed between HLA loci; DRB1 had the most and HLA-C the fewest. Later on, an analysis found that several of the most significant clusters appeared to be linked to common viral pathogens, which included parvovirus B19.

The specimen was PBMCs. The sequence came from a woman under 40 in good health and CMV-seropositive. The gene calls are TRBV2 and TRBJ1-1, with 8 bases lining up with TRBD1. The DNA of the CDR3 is TGTGCCAGCAGTGAGGGACAGGCGGACACTGAAGCTTTCTTT. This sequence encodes CASSEGQADTEAFF.